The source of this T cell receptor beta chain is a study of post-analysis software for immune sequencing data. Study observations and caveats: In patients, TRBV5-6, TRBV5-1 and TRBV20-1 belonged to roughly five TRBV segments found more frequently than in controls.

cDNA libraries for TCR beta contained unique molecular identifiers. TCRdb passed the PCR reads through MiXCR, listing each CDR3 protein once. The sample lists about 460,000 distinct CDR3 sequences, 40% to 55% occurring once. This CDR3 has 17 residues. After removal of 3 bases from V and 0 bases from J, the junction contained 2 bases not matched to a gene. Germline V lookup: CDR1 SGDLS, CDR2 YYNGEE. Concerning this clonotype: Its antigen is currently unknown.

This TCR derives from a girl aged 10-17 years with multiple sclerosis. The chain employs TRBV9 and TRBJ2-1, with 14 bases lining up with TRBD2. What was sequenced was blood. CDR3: CASSGTSGRSSYNEQFF. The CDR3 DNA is TGTGCCAGCAGCGGGACTAGCGGGAGGTCCTCCTACAATGAGCAGTTCTTC. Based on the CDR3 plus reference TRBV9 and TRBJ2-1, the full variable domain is DSGVTQTPKHLITATGQRVTLRCSPRSGDLSVYWYQQSLDQGLQFLIQYYNGEERAKGNILERFSAQQFPDLHSELNLSSLELGDSALYFCASSGTSGRSSYNEQFFGPGTRLTVL.